One sample yielded the 22 T cell receptor beta chains listed below, sequenced in a study of blood T cell repertoires in COVID-19. Profiled with immunoSEQ multiplex PCR; TCRdb holds only in-frame clones, not every one. The table lists around 300,000 clones, roughly 85% of them singletons. Source material: PBMCs or T cells enriched from blood (not recorded which). These receptors all stem from a woman between 40 and 50 years old who had recovered from COVID-19.

V gene TRBV27 combines with J gene TRBJ2-1; 8 bases match TRBD2. The length of the CDR3 is 17 residues. V lost 2 bases, J lost 7 bases, and 13 bases stayed unmatched. Looked up from germline, CDR1 is MNHEY and CDR2 is SMNVEV (reference sequence). This chain's CDR3 is CASSLISQRGPRNEQFF. The DNA for the CDR3 is TGTGCCAGCAGTTTAATTTCCCAGCGGGGGCCTCGGAATGAGCAGTTCTTC.

The chain joins TRBV15 to TRBJ1-3; a possible D gene is TRBD1 (6 bases). Germline V CDR1 and CDR2: LNHNV, YYDKDF (reference sequence). With 6 bases removed from V and 3 bases from J, the gap between germline ends came to 15 bases. This CDR3 contains 15 residues. Here the CDR3 reads CATRKQGAHGNTIYF. As DNA, the CDR3 is TGTGCCACCAGAAAACAGGGAGCTCATGGAAACACCATATATTTT.

The rearrangement uses TRBV9 and TRBJ2-3; 7 bases align to TRBD2. Trimming removed 3 bases from V and 2 bases from J; junction bases left unmatched: 15. CDR3 size: 18 residues. Looked up from germline, CDR1 is SGDLS and CDR2 is YYNGEE. CDR3 sequence reads: CASSARPPTGGATDTQYF. CDR3 DNA: TGTGCCAGCAGCGCGAGGCCCCCAACGGGAGGAGCCACAGATACGCAGTATTTT. The variable domain in full, completed from reference TRBV9 and TRBJ2-3, reads DSGVTQTPKHLITATGQRVTLRCSPRSGDLSVYWYQQSLDQGLQFLIQYYNGEERAKGNILERFSAQQFPDLHSELNLSSLELGDSALYFCASSARPPTGGATDTQYFGPGTRLTVL.

This clone showed up just once. At the DNA level, this CDR3 is encoded by other sequences in the same sample as well. The rearrangement links TRBV18 to TRBJ1-6; 7 nucleotides line up with TRBD1. CDR3 size: 14 residues. CDR1 KGHSH and CDR2 LQKENI come from the germline V gene. Trimming at V came to 4 bases and at J to 7 bases, leaving 4 bases not matched to a gene. The CDR3 sequence: CASSRDRENSPLHF. The CDR3, as DNA: TGTGCCAGCTCACGCGACAGGGAGAATTCACCCCTCCACTTT. Complete variable domain (other parts from reference TRBV18 and TRBJ1-6): NAGVMQNPRHLVRRRGQEARLRCSPMKGHSHVYWYRQLPEEGLKFMVYLQKENIIDESGMPKERFSAEFPKEGPSILRIQQVVRGDSAAYFCASSRDRENSPLHFGNGTRLTVT.

The rearrangement uses TRBV2 and TRBJ1-2, with 8 nucleotides matching TRBD1. The germline V gene has CDR1 SNHLY and CDR2 FYNNEI. This CDR3 has 14 residues. V lost 7 bases, J lost 6 bases, and 10 bases stayed unmatched. The CDR3 protein is CASTLIPGGDGYTF. DNA for the CDR3: TGTGCCAGCACCTTAATCCCAGGGGGCGATGGCTACACCTTC. The full variable domain, with the rest looked up from reference TRBV2 and TRBJ1-2, is EPEVTQTPSHQVTQMGQEVILRCVPISNHLYFYWYRQILGQKVEFLVSFYNNEISEKSEIFDDQFSVERPDGSNFTLKIRSTKLEDSAMYFCASTLIPGGDGYTFGSGTRLTVV.

J is TRBJ2-1 and V is TRBV20-1; D remains ambiguous. The germline gives CDR1 DFQATT, CDR2 SNEGSKA (reference sequence). The CDR3 length is 11 residues. Trimming took 6 bases from V and 1 from J, leaving 4 bases between them. As DNA, the CDR3 is TGCAGTGCAGAGTCCTACAATGAGCAGTTCTTC. Amino acid sequence: CSAESYNEQFF.

This clone was counted a single time. This CDR3 is CASSRVRRGRDEQYF. As DNA, the CDR3 is TGCGCCAGCAGCCGAGTGAGACGGGGGAGGGACGAGCAGTACTTC. The chain has TRBV4-3 and TRBJ2-7, with 7 bases identical to TRBD2. CDR3 length equals 15 residues. Trimming took 4 bases from V and 5 from J; bases not matched to a gene: 11. Germline CDR1 is LGHNA and CDR2 is YSLEER.

The rearrangement joins TRBV3-1 (or the pseudogene TRBV3-2) to TRBJ2-1, with 9 nucleotides matching TRBD2. The CDR3 is made up of 16 amino acids. The V segment lost 4 bases and the J segment 6 bases; nucleotides outside the gene matches: 10. CDR1 is LGHDT, CDR2 YNNKEL, per germline (reference sequence). The CDR3 region is CASSPLAGAGSNEQFF. Written as DNA, the CDR3 is TGTGCCAGCAGCCCCTTAGCGGGAGCGGGGTCCAATGAGCAGTTCTTC.

J is TRBJ2-2 and V is TRBV7-3; possibly TRBD2 for D (6 bases). The CDR3 contains 15 residues. Deletions cut 4 bases from V and 1 base from J, with 10 bases between. From germline, CDR1 is SGHTA and CDR2 FQGTGA. CDR3 DNA sequence: TGTGCCAGCAGCTCGGGGACTTTGAACACCGGGGAGCTGTTTTTT. Its translation: CASSSGTLNTGELFF.

This clone was picked up a small number of times. The chain has TRBV11-3 and TRBJ2-2; the D is unclear. CDR1 and CDR2 (germline): SGHNT, YENEEA. The CDR3 is 13 amino acids. Trimming pared 1 base from V and 5 bases from J, leaving 5 bases between. The CDR3: CASSLVGTGELFF. The CDR3 bases are TGTGCCAGCAGCTTAGTCGGGACCGGGGAGCTGTTTTTT.

V gene TRBV20-1 combines with J gene TRBJ2-1; the match to TRBD2 covers 7 bases. With 5 bases clipped from V and 14 bases from J, the junction kept 6 bases outside the gene matches. Germline values: CDR1 DFQATT, CDR2 SNEGSKA (reference sequence). The CDR3 consists of 10 residues. The chain's CDR3 is CSAGREAKFF. The CDR3 coding sequence is TGCAGTGCTGGACGGGAGGCGAAGTTCTTC.

The V and J genes are TRBV30 and TRBJ2-2; 8 bases are a match to TRBD1. The CDR3 sequence is 17 residues long. Germline CDR1 is GTSNPN and CDR2 is SVGIG (reference sequence). V lost 0 bases, J lost 0 bases, and 6 bases stayed unmatched. For the CDR3, the DNA is TGTGCCTGGAGTGTGGACAGGGACTTGCCGAACACCGGGGAGCTGTTTTTT. Amino acids: CAWSVDRDLPNTGELFF.

CDR3 residues: CASSFVQETQYF. The DNA of the CDR3 is TGTGCCAGCAGCTTCGTCCAAGAGACCCAGTACTTC. The chain couples TRBV5-4 to TRBJ2-5, with D unresolved. V lost 2 bases to trimming and J lost 1 base, with 3 bases between them. Germline V gene sequence: CDR1 SGHNT, CDR2 YYREEE (reference sequence). The CDR3 spans 12 residues.

The rearrangement joins TRBV7-9 to TRBJ2-1; D is possibly TRBD1 (5 bases). The CDR3 contains 16 residues. The ends were cut back, 5 bases at V and 0 bases at J, with 14 bases in the middle. Per the germline V gene, CDR1 is SEHNR and CDR2 is FQNEAQ (reference sequence). The CDR3 DNA follows: TGTGCCAGCAGCCCCCCGGCTACAGGCTCCTACAATGAGCAGTTCTTC. Translating gives CASSPPATGSYNEQFF.

The chain carries TRBV7-9 and TRBJ1-2; 8 bases agree with TRBD1. Germline CDR1 and CDR2: SEHNR and FQNEAQ (reference sequence). This CDR3 spans 13 amino acids. Unmatched junction bases numbered 5, after V lost 4 bases and J lost 7 bases. The CDR3 DNA sequence: TGTGCCAGCAGCTCCACAGGGGGGGGTGGCTACACCTTC. The encoded protein is CASSSTGGGGYTF. Drawing the rest from reference TRBV7-9 and TRBJ1-2, the complete variable domain is DTGVSQNPRHKITKRGQNVTFRCDPISEHNRLYWYRQTLGQGPEFLTYFQNEAQLEKSRLLSDRFSAERPKGSFSTLEIQRTEQGDSAMYLCASSSTGGGGYTFGSGTRLTVV.

This clone was observed a handful of times. The V gene is TRBV7-3, the J gene TRBJ2-3; the D gene is possibly TRBD2 (5 bases). The CDR3 runs 15 residues. V lost 8 bases to trimming and J lost 0 bases, with 15 bases between them. Germline V gene sequence: CDR1 SGHTA, CDR2 FQGTGA. The CDR3 nucleotides are TGTGCCAGCGCCGGCGGGCAGACTAGCACAGATACGCAGTATTTT. Protein: CASAGGQTSTDTQYF.

The rearrangement joins TRBV16 to TRBJ2-2; D is possibly TRBD2 (5 bases). The V end lost 4 bases, the J end lost 5 bases, and 11 bases lay between the germline ends. Per germline, CDR1 KGHSY and CDR2 FQNENV. CDR3 size: 14 residues. The chain's CDR3 is CASSPDGDTGELFF. The CDR3 coding sequence is TGTGCCAGCAGCCCCGACGGGGATACCGGGGAGCTGTTTTTT.

This chain connects TRBV6-5 to TRBJ1-4; 7 bases match TRBD1. Germline V gives CDR1 MNHEY, CDR2 SVGAGI. V lost 2 bases, J lost 4 bases, and 7 bases stayed unmatched. The CDR3 is 16 residues long. The CDR3 spells CASSYSPGQRNEKLFF. DNA for the CDR3: TGTGCCAGCAGTTACAGTCCGGGACAGCGTAATGAAAAACTGTTTTTT.

This chain links TRBV3-1 (or the pseudogene TRBV3-2) with TRBJ2-1; D gene ambiguous. Trimming stripped 4 bases from V and 8 bases from J, with 9 bases between. This CDR3 region has 12 residues. CDR1 is LGHDT, CDR2 YNNKEL, per germline (reference sequence). The CDR3 DNA reads TGTGCCAGCAGCCTCGGGTTTCATGAGCAGTTCTTC. Translation gives CASSLGFHEQFF.

This sequence joins TRBV3-1 (or the pseudogene TRBV3-2) and TRBJ1-2; no reliable D call. The germline CDR1 and CDR2 sequences are LGHDT and YNNKEL (reference sequence). V lost 4 bases and J 8 bases, leaving 8 bases between the germline ends. This CDR3 spans 11 amino acids. CDR3: CASSRGQGYTF. In nucleotides, the CDR3 is TGTGCCAGCAGCCGAGGGCAGGGCTACACCTTC.

The J gene is TRBJ1-2, the V gene TRBV4-3; a weak D match, TRBD1 (5 bases). This CDR3 is 13 amino acids long. V was shortened by 4 bases and J by 8 bases, with 14 bases between the two germline ends. Germline CDR1 reads LGHNA; CDR2 reads YSLEER. The CDR3 DNA is TGCGCCAGCAGCCCAGCCCCGGGGGGAGGCTACACCTTC. This translates into CASSPAPGGGYTF.

A few counts support this clone. Other DNA sequences within the sample encode an identical CDR3. The chain recombines TRBV2 with TRBJ2-5, with 7 bases lining up with TRBD2. V was clipped by 4 bases and J by 1 base; unmatched bases: 0. The CDR3 is made up of 13 amino acids. Germline values: CDR1 SNHLY, CDR2 FYNNEI. As DNA, the CDR3 is TGTGCCAGCAGTGCGGGGGGCCAAGAGACCCAGTACTTC. This gives the protein CASSAGGQETQYF.